This T cell receptor beta chain was observed in a study of T cell changes during pregnancy in multiple sclerosis. Per the germline V gene, CDR1 is SGDLS and CDR2 is YYNGEE. This CDR3 spans 17 amino acids. The V gene lost 4 bases and the J gene lost 0 bases, with 16 bases spanning the gap. The repertoire was sequenced with immunoSEQ multiplex PCR; TCRdb's copy has only in-frame clones and lacks some. Of 90,000 or so clones in the sample, around 93% were seen once. This material consisted of peripheral blood, taken in the first trimester of pregnancy. V is TRBV9 and J is TRBJ1-4, with a possible D match to TRBD1 (6 bases). The receptor comes from a female donor in good health, enrolled as a control in a pregnancy study. The CDR3 nucleotides are TGTGCCAGCAGCCGCCGAGGGGGTTCGGCAACTAATGAAAAACTGTTTTTT. Translated, it gives CASSRRGGSATNEKLFF.